The present TCR beta chain was sequenced within a study of T-cell memory formation after mild COVID-19. The CDR3 is 16 residues long. CDR1 is MNHEY and CDR2 is SVGAGI in the germline V gene. V dropped 1 base and J dropped 0 bases, with 9 bases sitting between them. It was 5'RACE with constant-segment primers that produced the TCR alpha and TCR beta cDNA libraries, which carried sample barcodes and UMIs. TCRdb re-called the 5' RACE reads through MiXCR, storing one row per CDR3 protein. The sample contains 290,000 or so distinct CDR3 sequences, just under 20% of which appear only once. Sequenced: PBMCs or a T cell subset sorted from them (not recorded which). This chain connects TRBV6-5 to TRBJ2-2, with D tentatively TRBD1 or TRBD2 (5 bases each). This clonotype was obtained from a man younger than 35 who had mild COVID-19 (a few samples of this study predate the infection). Cell type and time point are not known. As DNA, the CDR3 is TGTGCCAGCAGTTACTTGGGACGGGCGAACACCGGGGAGCTGTTTTTT. Amino acid sequence: CASSYLGRANTGELFF.